These 16 T cell receptor beta chains originate from one sample sequenced in a study of T cells after yellow fever vaccination. Each CDR3 protein gets one entry after TCRdb re-called the 5' RACE reads with MiXCR. The table lists roughly 330,000 distinct CDR3 sequences, approximately 4.2% of them singletons. The source was PBMCs, collected 5 days after the yellow fever booster vaccination. These receptors came from a man younger than 35 who received the YFV17D yellow fever vaccine.

This clonotype was counted ten times or more. The genes are TRBV5-6 and TRBJ2-3; D not resolved. The germline V and J ends were trimmed by 1 base and 2 bases, with 11 bases remaining between them. This CDR3 is built from 15 residues. Germline loops: CDR1 SGHDT, CDR2 YYEEEE. The CDR3 loop reads CASSLPYSVTDTQYF. The CDR3 DNA is TGTGCCAGCAGCTTGCCTTATTCGGTCACAGATACGCAGTATTTT.

This clonotype has a handful of counts. The J gene is TRBJ1-2, the V gene TRBV5-1; unclear D gene. The CDR3 sequence is 15 residues long. Trimming stripped 0 bases from V and 0 bases from J, with 9 bases between. Looked up from germline, CDR1 is SGHRS and CDR2 is YFSETQ. The CDR3: CASSLALAANYGYTF. The DNA of the CDR3 is TGCGCCAGCAGCTTGGCCCTGGCAGCTAACTATGGCTACACCTTC.

The chain combines TRBV5-4 with TRBJ1-2; D ambiguous. The CDR3 runs to 13 residues. Between the trimmed V and J ends, which lost 0 bases and 7 bases, there was a span of 10 bases. Looked up from germline, CDR1 is SGHNT and CDR2 is YYREEE (reference sequence). The CDR3 loop is CASSLVGEGGYTF. For the CDR3, the DNA is TGTGCCAGCAGCTTGGTCGGTGAAGGTGGCTACACCTTC.

At least ten counts were recorded for this clonotype. The rearrangement links TRBV7-2 to TRBJ2-5; D remains unclear. The CDR3 is made up of 13 amino acids. The germline V and J ends were trimmed by 3 bases and 3 bases, with 8 bases remaining between them. Germline V gene data show CDR1 as SGHTA and CDR2 as FQGNSA. The CDR3 loop reads CASSFSREETQYF. CDR3 nucleotides: TGTGCCAGCAGCTTCAGCCGTGAAGAGACCCAGTACTTC.

The table lists this clonotype with a few counts. The CDR3 DNA is TGTGCCAGCAGTTGGACAGACTATGGCTACACCTTC. It yields the protein CASSWTDYGYTF. The chain recombines TRBV28 with TRBJ1-2; a possible D gene is TRBD1 (6 bases). V was trimmed by 4 bases and J by 3 bases, leaving 6 bases between them. The CDR3 is made up of 12 amino acids. Germline V lookup: CDR1 MDHEN, CDR2 SYDVKM.

A few counts support this clonotype. J is TRBJ1-6 and V is TRBV5-1, with 8 bases identical to TRBD1. Germline-derived CDR1 and CDR2 are SGHRS and YFSETQ. The CDR3 sequence is 15 residues long. With 4 bases clipped from V and 8 bases from J, the junction kept 8 bases outside the gene matches. The CDR3: CASSLEDREHSPLHF. In DNA, the CDR3 is TGCGCCAGCAGCCTGGAGGACAGGGAGCATTCACCCCTCCACTTT.

This clonotype came up a few times. The chain has TRBV21-1 and TRBJ2-5; no check of the table's D call, TRBD1, against the DNA was made. TRBV21-1 is classified as a pseudogene. CDR3 length equals 13 residues. This chain's CDR3 is CASSKRGRETQYF. CDR3 sequence (DNA): TGTGCCAGCAGCAAGAGGGGGAGAGAGACCCAGTACTTC.

This clonotype was seen at least ten times. The chain recombines TRBV4-1 with TRBJ2-4; D is possibly TRBD1 (5 bases). The germline V gene has CDR1 MGHRA and CDR2 YSYEKL. V lost 3 bases and J lost 1, with 16 bases in between. This CDR3 is 17 amino acids long. The CDR3 reads CASSQRYGAGAKNIQYF. The CDR3, as DNA: TGCGCCAGCAGCCAGAGGTATGGGGCCGGGGCCAAAAACATTCAGTACTTC.

This rearrangement joins TRBV20-1 to TRBJ1-1, with D perhaps matching TRBD1 (5 bases). V lost 5 bases and J lost 1, with 17 bases in between. The CDR3 runs to 15 residues. CDR1 and CDR2 from the germline V gene are DFQATT and SNEGSKA (reference sequence). CDR3 loop: CSAPRMRGSNTEAFF. For the CDR3, the DNA is TGCAGTGCTCCCAGAATGAGGGGCTCGAACACTGAAGCTTTCTTT.

The chain employs TRBV7-7 and TRBJ2-5; 9 bases line up with TRBD2. CDR3 length equals 14 residues. V shed 10 bases and J 1 base; nucleotides not matched to a gene: 7. Germline V gives CDR1 SSHAT, CDR2 FNYEAQ (reference sequence). The CDR3 nucleotides read TGTGCCACCTCCCAGACTAGCGGCCAAGAGACCCAGTACTTC. The encoded protein is CATSQTSGQETQYF.

The chain employs TRBV12-3 or TRBV12-4 and TRBJ2-7, with D possibly being TRBD1 (6 bases). This CDR3 comprises 15 residues. Trimming shortened V by 6 bases and J by 4 bases, and 19 bases separated the two germline ends. The CDR3 protein is CASSPPAQGWYEQYF. CDR3 DNA sequence: TGTGCCAGCAGCCCCCCTGCCCAGGGGTGGTACGAGCAGTACTTC.

In its sample, this clonotype was seen a few times. Just one base apart from a much larger clone, this may be a read error. The chain uses TRBV7-2 and TRBJ2-2; D is unclear. Per germline, CDR1 SGHTA and CDR2 FQGNSA. The CDR3 contains 11 residues. Trimming left V 3 bases short and J 6 bases short, with 2 bases between. The CDR3 DNA reads TGTGCCAGCAGCTTTGCCGGGGAGCTGTTTTTT. Translated, it gives CASSFAGELFF.

A few counts support this clonotype. The chain employs TRBV18 and TRBJ2-6, with a possible D match to TRBD1 (6 bases). The ends were cut back, 3 bases at V and 2 bases at J, with 17 bases in the middle. The CDR3 length is 18 residues. Germline CDR1 is KGHSH and CDR2 is LQKENI. The DNA of the CDR3 is TGTGCCAGCTCACCTGCGCTCAGGGGTAGCGCTGGGGCCAACGTCCTGACTTTC. It specifies CASSPALRGSAGANVLTF.

The genes are TRBV7-2 and TRBJ1-3; D is unclear. The germline V gene encodes CDR1 SGHTA and CDR2 FQGNSA. The CDR3 is 14 residues long. V gave up 1 base and J gave up 2 bases, with 6 bases separating them. The CDR3 DNA reads as TGTGCCAGCAGCTTAGTGGCGGCTGGAAACACCATATATTTT. This sequence encodes CASSLVAAGNTIYF.

Many counts were recorded for this clonotype. This sequence joins TRBV23-1 and TRBJ2-1; the match to TRBD1 covers 8 bases. TRBV23-1 is designated an ORF whose function remains uncertain. The V and J ends lost 4 bases and 5 bases, in that order; junction bases with no gene match: 13. The CDR3 sequence is 17 residues long. The CDR3 sequence: CASSPPFSRGPNNEQFF. CDR3 DNA sequence: TGCGCCAGCAGTCCCCCATTCAGCAGGGGGCCCAACAATGAGCAGTTCTTC.

This clonotype was seen a handful of times. This chain joins TRBV3-1 and TRBJ2-4; D is unresolved. Germline V gene data show CDR1 as LGHDT and CDR2 as YNNKEL (reference sequence). CDR3 size: 12 residues. With 7 bases removed from V and 7 bases from J, the gap between germline ends came to 11 bases. CDR3 sequence reads: CASTSHPNIQYF. CDR3 bases: TGTGCCAGCACCTCCCACCCCAACATTCAGTACTTC.